Presented here are 30 T cell receptor beta chains from one specimen sequenced in a study of cytomegalovirus exposure and HLA in healthy donors. The PCR employed 60 Vbeta primers together with 13 Jbeta primers. Some clones are missing from TCRdb's copy, which holds only in-frame ones; the method was immunoSEQ multiplex PCR. The table lists approximately 200,000 clones, less than 85% of them singletons. Sequencing was carried out using PBMCs. The origin of the receptors is a girl between 10 and 17 years old in good health and CMV-seropositive.

This clone was observed a single time. This chain uses TRBV6-1 with TRBJ2-7; TRBD1 agrees at 7 bases. The CDR3 totals 14 residues. V shed 2 bases and J 2 bases; nucleotides not matched to a gene: 3. Germline V lookup: CDR1 MNHNS, CDR2 SASEGT. The CDR3, as DNA: TGTGCCAGCAGTGAAACAAGGGGGCCCTACGAGCAGTACTTC. Translating gives CASSETRGPYEQYF.

The rearrangement joins TRBV29-1 to TRBJ1-2; 9 bases are a match to TRBD1. Germline CDR1 is SQVTM and CDR2 is ANQGSEA. The CDR3 is 15 amino acids. The V and J ends lost 3 bases and 4 bases, in that order; junction bases with no gene match: 9. CDR3 nucleotides: TGCAGCGTTGAGGGACAGGGCTCTATGCCCTATGGCTACACCTTC. The encoded protein is CSVEGQGSMPYGYTF.

V gene TRBV5-1 combines with J gene TRBJ1-2; TRBD1 agrees at 9 bases. V shed 1 base, J shed 7 bases, and the junction held 5 bases outside the gene matches. The CDR3 spans 14 residues. Germline assignment: CDR1 SGHRS and CDR2 YFSETQ. CDR3 sequence reads: CASSLLQGARGYTF. CDR3 in DNA: TGCGCCAGCAGCTTGTTACAGGGGGCCCGTGGCTACACCTTC.

The chain uses TRBV6-6 and TRBJ1-5; TRBD1 matches 10 bases. The CDR3 runs 14 residues. J was trimmed by 5 bases and V by 5 bases; bases with no gene match: 3. Per the germline V gene, CDR1 is MNHNY and CDR2 is SVGAGI (reference sequence). DNA for the CDR3: TGTGCCAGCAGTCTGACAGGGGGCGATCAGCCCCAGCATTTT. It yields the protein CASSLTGGDQPQHF.

V gene TRBV7-2 combines with J gene TRBJ1-6, with D hard to call. V was cut by 5 bases and J by 8 bases, with 10 bases left in between. The CDR3 is 13 residues long. Germline V gives CDR1 SGHTA, CDR2 FQGNSA. CDR3 DNA: TGTGCCAGCAGCCTACGGCTAGATTCACCCCTCCACTTT. It encodes CASSLRLDSPLHF.

Comment on this clone: Other DNA sequences in this specimen translate into the identical CDR3. This chain uses TRBV6-1 with TRBJ1-2, with TRBD1 identical over 7 bases. V lost 2 bases and J lost 3; bases outside the gene matches: 0. The CDR3 is 13 amino acids. From germline, CDR1 is MNHNS and CDR2 SASEGT. The CDR3 is CASSEQGDYGYTF. Here the CDR3 DNA reads TGTGCCAGCAGTGAACAGGGGGACTATGGCTACACCTTC.

The V gene is TRBV19, the J gene TRBJ1-3; D remains unclear. The CDR3 has 16 amino acids. The V end was cut by 7 bases, the J end by 1 base, with 17 bases between. CDR1 LNHDA and CDR2 SQIVND come from the germline V gene (reference sequence). The CDR3: CASTSADIRSGNTIYF. CDR3 sequence (DNA): TGTGCCAGTACTTCCGCCGACATTAGGTCTGGAAACACCATATATTTT.

This clone was seen a handful of times. The V and J genes are TRBV29-1 and TRBJ2-5, with D uncertain. Germline V gene data show CDR1 as SQVTM and CDR2 as ANQGSEA. There are 13 residues in the CDR3. V lost 4 bases and J lost 5, with 14 bases in between. The CDR3 loop is CSVALGNLETQYF. The CDR3 DNA reads as TGCAGCGTTGCTCTTGGTAACTTGGAGACCCAGTACTTC.

This chain uses TRBV20-1 with TRBJ1-1; D perhaps matches TRBD1 (5 bases). The germline CDR1 and CDR2 sequences are DFQATT and SNEGSKA (reference sequence). The CDR3 contains 11 residues. The V end lost 5 bases, the J end lost 3 bases, and 7 bases lay between the germline ends. CDR3 residues: CSAARDTEAFF. The CDR3 DNA is TGCAGTGCTGCCAGGGACACTGAAGCTTTCTTT.

V is TRBV7-9 and J is TRBJ1-4; 9 positions agree with TRBD1. Trimming removed 3 bases from V and 8 bases from J; junction bases left unmatched: 1. Germline CDR1 is SEHNR and CDR2 is FQNEAQ (reference sequence). CDR3 length equals 13 residues. CDR3 coding DNA: TGTGCCAGCAGCTTCGGGACAGGGGAAAAACTGTTTTTT. Residues: CASSFGTGEKLFF.

The CDR3 sequence: CASSQSTVASYEQYF. The CDR3 DNA follows: TGTGCCAGCAGCCAGTCGACGGTAGCATCCTACGAGCAGTACTTC. The chain joins TRBV4-2 to TRBJ2-7; D is unresolved. Trimming removed 3 bases from V and 1 base from J, with 13 bases in between. CDR1 LGHNA and CDR2 YNFKEQ come from the germline V gene. The CDR3 contains 15 residues.

The rearrangement joins TRBV6-4 to TRBJ2-3, with 10 bases that match TRBD2. The junction had 5 bases not matched to a gene; V was cut back by 0 bases and J by 5 bases. CDR3 size: 16 residues. CDR1 MRHNA and CDR2 SNTAGT come from the germline V gene. In nucleotides, the CDR3 is TGTGCCAGCAGTGACTCAAGCGGGGGGGCCCAAGATACGCAGTATTTT. It is translated as CASSDSSGGAQDTQYF.

V is TRBV6-4 and J is TRBJ1-5; D is unresolved. Trimming removed 0 bases at V and 1 base at J, with 7 bases between. Germline lookup yields CDR1 MRHNA and CDR2 SNTAGT. CDR3 size: 15 residues. The CDR3 sequence is CASSDSRGSNQPQHF. The CDR3 DNA sequence: TGTGCCAGCAGTGACTCTAGAGGGAGCAATCAGCCCCAGCATTTT.

The V and J genes are TRBV7-2 and TRBJ2-1; TRBD1 might be the D (5 bases). In germline, CDR1 is SGHTA, CDR2 FQGNSA. The CDR3 runs to 12 residues. Trimming removed 2 bases at V and 6 bases at J, with 5 bases between. CDR3 bases: TGTGCCAGCAGCTTACAGGGCAATGAGCAGTTCTTC. This codes for CASSLQGNEQFF.

This clone came up once. The chain employs TRBV27 and TRBJ2-7, with 7 bases lining up with TRBD1. Germline-derived CDR1 and CDR2 are MNHEY and SMNVEV (reference sequence). The CDR3 has 15 amino acids. V was clipped by 4 bases and J by 1 base; unmatched bases: 7. CDR3 amino acids: CASSYTGDGSYEQYF. The DNA of the CDR3 is TGTGCCAGCAGTTATACAGGGGATGGGTCCTACGAGCAGTACTTC.

The chain links TRBV29-1 to TRBJ2-1; perhaps TRBD2 as D (7 bases). The CDR3 loop spans 14 amino acids. CDR1 is SQVTM, CDR2 ANQGSEA, per germline. The CDR3 sequence is CITGGRDPLNEQFF. Written as DNA, the CDR3 is TGCATTACCGGGGGGCGCGATCCCCTCAATGAGCAGTTCTTC.

CDR3 region: CASSLEAGMTTEAFF. In DNA form, the CDR3 reads TGCGCCAGCAGCCTAGAAGCGGGGATGACCACTGAAGCTTTCTTT. The rearrangement joins TRBV5-1 to TRBJ1-1; D gene ambiguous. V was trimmed by 4 bases and J by 4 bases, leaving 17 bases between them. The germline CDR1 and CDR2 sequences are SGHRS and YFSETQ. The CDR3 loop spans 15 amino acids.

V gene TRBV9 combines with J gene TRBJ2-3, with D perhaps matching TRBD2 (7 bases). CDR1 is SGDLS, CDR2 YYNGEE, per germline. The CDR3 totals 16 residues. Between the trimmed V and J ends, which lost 0 bases and 2 bases, there was a span of 13 bases. The DNA of the CDR3 is TGTGCCAGCAGCGTAGTGGTGGGGGGGCCCACAGATACGCAGTATTTT. This translates into CASSVVVGGPTDTQYF.

The chain uses TRBV4-3 and TRBJ2-5; TRBD2 matches at 8 bases. The V segment lost 1 base and the J segment 5 bases; nucleotides outside the gene matches: 6. The CDR3 has 15 residues. CDR1 is LGHNA and CDR2 is YSLEER in the germline V gene. CDR3 sequence reads: CASSQGGGREETQYF. Written as DNA, the CDR3 is TGCGCCAGCAGCCAAGGCGGGGGGAGGGAGGAGACCCAGTACTTC.

This rearrangement joins TRBV25-1 to TRBJ1-2; TRBD1 aligns across 12 bases. This CDR3 spans 17 amino acids. The germline CDR1 and CDR2 sequences are MGHDK and SYGVNS. The junction had 14 bases not matched to a gene; V was cut back by 7 bases and J by 5 bases. CDR3 DNA sequence: TGTGCCAGCAAAGGTCCGGGACAGGGGGCGGTCGGGTATGGCTACACCTTC. Its protein is CASKGPGQGAVGYGYTF.

J is TRBJ2-5 and V is TRBV4-3; 9 bases agree with TRBD1. V lost 0 bases, J lost 7 bases, and 6 bases stayed unmatched. CDR1 and CDR2 from the germline V gene are LGHNA and YSLEER. The length of the CDR3 is 15 residues. The CDR3 sequence is CASSQDTGGMGTQYF. In DNA, the CDR3 is TGCGCCAGCAGCCAAGACACAGGGGGCATGGGGACCCAGTACTTC.

This clone was counted only a few times. This chain joins TRBV6-5 and TRBJ2-2; possibly TRBD1 for D (6 bases). This CDR3 contains 13 residues. Trimming cost V 6 bases and J 7 bases, with 12 bases left between them. The V gene's germline CDR1 is MNHEY and CDR2 SVGAGI. CDR3 nucleotides: TGTGCCAGCAGCACAGGGATTGGCGGGGAGCTGTTTTTT. This translates into CASSTGIGGELFF.

The rearrangement joins TRBV18 to TRBJ2-2, with TRBD1 matching 8 bases. Losses at the gene ends were 3 bases for V and 7 bases for J; bases not matched to a gene: 7. The CDR3 spans 15 residues. CDR1 is KGHSH, CDR2 LQKENI, per germline. CDR3 DNA sequence: TGTGCCAGCTCACCGAACGGACAGGGTGTCGGGGAGCTGTTTTTT. It translates to CASSPNGQGVGELFF.

Written as DNA, the CDR3 is TGTGCCAGCAGCTCAGAAAAGGGACAGACCTACGAGCAGTACTTC. Its translation is CASSSEKGQTYEQYF. The genes are TRBV7-2 and TRBJ2-7; TRBD1 matches at 7 bases. The CDR3 sequence is 15 residues long. Germline trimming cut 4 bases from V and 2 bases from J; bases unmatched to any gene: 8. Germline loops: CDR1 SGHTA, CDR2 FQGNSA. The variable domain in full, completed from reference TRBV7-2 and TRBJ2-7, reads GAGVSQSPSNKVTEKGKDVELRCDPISGHTALYWYRQSLGQGLEFLIYFQGNSAPDKSGLPSDRFSAERTGGSVSTLTIQRTQQEDSAVYLCASSSEKGQTYEQYFGPGTRLTVT.

This rearrangement joins TRBV30 to TRBJ1-2, with TRBD1 matching over 7 bases. The CDR3 has 16 amino acids. The V gene's germline CDR1 is GTSNPN and CDR2 SVGIG (reference sequence). The trim removed 5 bases at V and 1 base at J, leaving 13 bases unmatched. The CDR3 is CAWVRGRKGHNYGYTF. For the CDR3, the DNA is TGTGCCTGGGTGAGGGGGCGTAAGGGCCATAACTATGGCTACACCTTC.

This chain links TRBV14 with TRBJ2-6; TRBD1 is a possible D gene (6 bases). This CDR3 has 15 amino acids. V lost 8 bases to trimming and J lost 0 bases, with 11 bases between them. Germline V gene data show CDR1 as SGHDN and CDR2 as FVKESK. The CDR3 reads CASWGHISGANVLTF. The DNA of the CDR3 is TGTGCCAGCTGGGGACATATCTCTGGGGCCAACGTCCTGACTTTC.

The J gene is TRBJ2-1, the V gene TRBV5-1; possible D gene TRBD2, 5 bases. This CDR3 is 15 amino acids long. The germline gives CDR1 SGHRS, CDR2 YFSETQ. V was pared by 1 base and J by 4 bases, with 12 bases between. CDR3 sequence: CASSLIGEPYNEQFF. Here the CDR3 DNA reads TGCGCCAGCAGCTTGATCGGGGAGCCGTACAATGAGCAGTTCTTC.

J is TRBJ2-7 and V is TRBV12-5; 10 positions match TRBD1. Germline V lookup: CDR1 LGHNT, CDR2 FRNRAP. This CDR3 has 17 amino acids. V shed 4 bases, J shed 4 bases, and the junction held 13 bases outside the gene matches. CDR3 nucleotide sequence: TGTGCTAGTGGTTACACGACTCCGGGACAGGGGATGTACGAGCAGTACTTC. It translates to CASGYTTPGQGMYEQYF. Supplemented by reference TRBV12-5 and TRBJ2-7, the full variable domain reads DARVTQTPRHKVTEMGQEVTMRCQPILGHNTVFWYRQTMMQGLELLAYFRNRAPLDDSGMPKDRFSAEMPDATLATLKIQPSEPRDSAVYFCASGYTTPGQGMYEQYFGPGTRLTVT.

The rearrangement joins TRBV10-1 to TRBJ2-2, with D possibly matching TRBD1 (5 bases). Germline V lookup: CDR1 WNHNN, CDR2 SYGVQD (reference sequence). The ends were cut back, 6 bases at V and 1 base at J, with 15 bases in the middle. The CDR3 runs 16 residues. The CDR3 bases are TGCGCCAGCAGCACCCAGGGTGTTGAGAACACCGGGGAGCTGTTTTTT. It translates to CASSTQGVENTGELFF.

This clone appeared a few times. The J gene is TRBJ1-5, the V gene TRBV7-2; a possible D gene is TRBD1 (5 bases). The V gene's germline CDR1 is SGHTA and CDR2 FQGNSA. With 2 bases removed from V and 4 bases from J, the gap between germline ends came to 12 bases. CDR3 size: 15 residues. The CDR3 sequence: CASSLNGGGNQPQHF. CDR3 in DNA: TGTGCCAGCAGCTTAAACGGGGGTGGGAATCAGCCCCAGCATTTT. Together with reference TRBV7-2 and TRBJ1-5, the CDR3 gives the full variable domain: GAGVSQSPSNKVTEKGKDVELRCDPISGHTALYWYRQSLGQGLEFLIYFQGNSAPDKSGLPSDRFSAERTGGSVSTLTIQRTQQEDSAVYLCASSLNGGGNQPQHFGDGTRLSIL.